This entry describes one T cell receptor beta chain. This sample also contains other DNA sequences that code for the same CDR3. This sample is part of a study of blood T cell repertoires in COVID-19. Study-wide context: Acute-phase and convalescent COVID-19 samples originated in the United States, Italy and Spain. Nucleic acid was either cDNA or gDNA, and it came from T cells, B-cell-depleted T cells, or PBMCs.

Original analysis: Reference gene primer amplification gave estimated nucleated cell counts. Sequenced by immunoSEQ multiplex PCR; TCRdb stores in-frame clones only, minus some. The V and J calls and clone size come from that table; D and trimming were worked out from the DNA. Among around 100,000 clones listed, over 80% were seen once. This receptor was identified in a man aged 50-60 years with active or convalescent COVID-19. The sequencing sample was made of peripheral blood.

The chain's CDR3 is CASSFEGGTEAFF. DNA of the CDR3: TGCGCCAGCAGCTTCGAAGGGGGCACTGAAGCTTTCTTT. The V call is TRBV5-1, the J call TRBJ1-1; tentatively, D is TRBD1 (6 bases). V gave up 2 bases and J gave up 4 bases, with 9 bases separating them. This CDR3 spans 13 amino acids. Germline loops: CDR1 SGHRS, CDR2 YFSETQ. The full variable domain, rest sourced from reference TRBV5-1 and TRBJ1-1, is KAGVTQTPRYLIKTRGQQVTLSCSPISGHRSVSWYQQTPGQGLQFLFEYFSETQRNKGNFPGRFSGRQFSNSRSEMNVSTLELGDSALYLCASSFEGGTEAFFGQGTRLTVV.